This T cell receptor beta chain was sequenced in a study of regulatory T cells in long-lasting Graves disease (dated by TCRdb to the early 2020s). In terms of the full investigation: To count as having persistent Graves' disease, a patient had to have received antithyroid drug treatment for over 5 years with TSH receptor autoantibodies remaining persistently positive. Persistent Graves' disease patients were compared with newly diagnosed Graves' disease patients by peripheral blood TCR sequencing and RNA sequencing. The study took place in China and was registered as a clinical trial. On average, persistent Graves' disease patients in the clinical cohort had been on antithyroid drugs for about 10 years. TCR sequencing covered roughly 13 persistent and 20 newly diagnosed Graves' disease patients, 33 samples in total.

Libraries were constructed by multiplex PCR. This sample was sequenced with an Illumina HiSeq 4000. TCR beta libraries were built with iRepertoire HTBI primers and Arm-PCR amplification of CDR3 regions. PCR products were gel purified before sequencing. On the study's bioinformatics: Across samples, 60 to 80 TRBV and 13 to 15 TRBJ segments were identified and used for gene usage analysis of CDR3 amino acid clonotypes. COPE and FqMerger were used to merge filtered high-quality paired reads into contigs. Contigs were aligned with BLAST to IMGT TRBV, TRBD and TRBJ reference genes, and CDR3 was defined per IMGT. Any clonotype with a frequency above 0.1% was counted as a highly expanded clone. Shannon entropy was used to measure repertoire diversity, and the Gini coefficient was used to measure V-J evenness. A clonotype was considered public if more than one individual shared it. The public reads were reprocessed in TCRdb via fastp at Q25 and MiXCR, keeping in-frame beta chains. Rows with a matching CDR3 protein are joined into one entry that keeps the most common DNA and genes. V and J calls and clone size were set by TCRdb, not the authors. The sample records about 300,000 distinct CDR3 sequences, roughly a fifth of which are singletons. Jointly, the top ten make up 56% of the sample.

What this sample's time point label stands for: persistent/refractory GD, antithyroid drugs over 5 years with positive TRAb. For both TCR sequencing and RNA sequencing, RNA was extracted from PBMCs in TRIzol. The diagnosis of Graves' disease was made according to American Thyroid Association guidelines. The patients came from an endocrinology department in Xi'an, China. From each patient, around 9 milliliters of peripheral blood was collected into an EDTA anticoagulant tube. Ficoll Paque Plus density gradient separation was used to isolate PBMCs, and no further T cell sorting was performed. An Agilent 2100 Bioanalyzer and agarose gel were used to check RNA quality, while a NanoDrop 2000 measured RNA concentration. What the authors observed across the whole study: The authors acknowledged the small sample size as a limitation that may reduce accuracy. Because the primary lesion, thyroid tissue, could not be accessed, the study looked at peripheral blood alone. Persistent patients shared more public clonotypes among themselves (2,741) than newly diagnosed patients did (about 970). Only the TCR beta chain was sequenced and analyzed. Persistent Graves' disease patients showed lower TCR Shannon entropy and fewer highly expanded clones than newly diagnosed patients, suggesting clonal expansion. Persistent disease showed preferential use of TRBV28, TRBJ1-2 and TRBJ2-5, whereas newly diagnosed disease favored TRBV20-1 and TRBJ2-1.

This clonotype was picked up many times. Its cognate antigen has yet to be identified. Base qualities were left out, and no much larger clone turns up one base away. CDR3 length: 16 amino acids, cysteine to phenylalanine. The read is trimmed to its CDR3 DNA, 48 bases read in frame from base 1. CDR1 and CDR2 (SGHAT, FQNNGV) derive from the germline V gene. V is clipped by 4 bases and J by 2 bases, and the sequence between their germline boundaries is 18 bases long. The TCR comes from a female donor with Graves disease. Here the chain combines TRBV11-2 and TRBJ2-7; a confident D gene designation cannot be given. This specimen was peripheral blood mononuclear cells (PBMCs), taken when the disease was refractory, from a patient treated with antithyroid drugs. The nucleotides are TGTGCCAGCAGCTCGCGAGGCGAGACAACTCCCTACGAGCAGTACTTC. This sequence encodes CASSSRGETTPYEQYF.